The source of this T cell receptor beta chain is a study of blood T cell repertoires in COVID-19. This CDR3 has 14 residues. Germline V CDR1 and CDR2: MNHNS, SASEGT. J lost 5 bases, V lost 2 bases, and 5 bases had no gene match. A single count supports this clone. Sequenced by immunoSEQ multiplex PCR; TCRdb stores in-frame clones only, minus some. The sample includes under 300,000 clones, roughly 80% of them seen just once. The rearrangement links TRBV6-1 to TRBJ2-5, with 7 bases identical to TRBD2. The specimen sequenced was peripheral blood. This receptor was identified in a woman younger than 35 with acute or convalescent COVID-19. The CDR3 DNA is TGTGCCAGCAGTGAATTGGGGGGAGGGGAGACCCAGTACTTC. It codes for CASSELGGGETQYF.